Listed below are T cell receptor beta chains from one sample, sequenced in a study of molecular identifiers for immune sequencing clone quantification. TCRdb independently ran MiXCR on the PCR reads; one entry per CDR3 protein. The sample records hundreds of thousands of distinct CDR3 sequences, just under 20% being singletons. Sequenced material: naive CD8+ T cells from blood, with Jurkat cell RNA spiked in. Every receptor here comes from a human donor in good health. Some libraries in this study had Jurkat cell RNA spiked in. Both conserved end residues are part of each CDR3. Fields, in order: V gene, clone size, D gene, J gene, CDR3 protein, CDR3 DNA. A D gene is named only where the DNA matches it firmly. Where a row states a size, it is once, few, many or the class of an expanded clone; other rows omit it.

V: TRBV6-6
size: many
D: -
J: TRBJ2-1
CDR3: CASSFAGNSYNEQFF
DNA: TGTGCCAGCAGTTTTGCCGGAAACTCCTACAATGAGCAGTTCTTC

V: TRBV9
size: many
D: TRBD2
J: TRBJ2-7
CDR3: CASSVEGTSGYEQYF
DNA: TGTGCCAGCAGCGTAGAGGGGACTAGCGGATACGAGCAGTACTTC

V: TRBV4-3
size: -
D: -
J: TRBJ1-6
CDR3: CASSQDRIENYNSPLHF
DNA: TGCGCCAGCAGCCAAGACCGGATCGAAAACTATAATTCACCCCTCCACTTT

V: TRBV28
size: -
D: TRBD1
J: TRBJ2-7
CDR3: CASSSSGTGIYEQYF
DNA: TGTGCCAGCAGTTCCTCCGGGACAGGGATCTACGAGCAGTACTTC

V: TRBV11-2
size: -
D: -
J: TRBJ2-7
CDR3: CASSLGGGSYEPYF
DNA: TGTGCCAGCAGCTTAGGTGGGGGTTCCTACGAGCCGTACTTC

V: TRBV27
size: many
D: TRBD2
J: TRBJ2-7
CDR3: CASSLSASGSTEQYF
DNA: TGTGCCAGCAGTTTATCGGCTAGCGGGAGTACCGAGCAGTACTTC

V: TRBV7-9
size: many
D: -
J: TRBJ2-7
CDR3: CASSSGTGPAEQYF
DNA: TGTGCCAGCAGCTCCGGGACGGGGCCAGCCGAGCAGTACTTC

V: TRBV7-9
size: many
D: TRBD2
J: TRBJ2-3
CDR3: CASILTSGTDTQYF
DNA: TGTGCCAGCATCCTTACTAGCGGCACAGATACGCAGTATTTT

V: TRBV30
size: -
D: -
J: TRBJ2-3
CDR3: CAWSVLGVDTQYF
DNA: TGTGCCTGGAGTGTACTAGGGGTAGATACGCAGTATTTT

V: TRBV25-1
size: -
D: TRBD1
J: TRBJ2-1
CDR3: CASSGDRVDDEQFF
DNA: TGTGCCAGCAGTGGGGACAGGGTTGATGATGAGCAGTTCTTC

V: TRBV28
size: many
D: -
J: TRBJ1-1
CDR3: CARSSRLIEAFF
DNA: TGTGCCAGGTCTAGTCGTCTGATCGAAGCTTTCTTT

V: TRBV7-9
size: -
D: -
J: TRBJ2-5
CDR3: CASSYLDAQETQYF
DNA: TGTGCCAGCAGCTACCTGGACGCCCAGGAGACCCAGTACTTC

V: TRBV27
size: few
D: TRBD2
J: TRBJ2-1
CDR3: CASSLLSPSGVYNEQFF
DNA: TGTGCCAGCAGTTTACTTTCCCCTAGCGGGGTATACAATGAGCAGTTCTTC

V: TRBV6-5
size: many
D: TRBD1
J: TRBJ2-2
CDR3: CASSSGQGGLTGELFF
DNA: TGTGCCAGCAGTTCCGGACAGGGAGGTTTGACCGGGGAGCTGTTTTTT

V: TRBV25-1
size: few
D: -
J: TRBJ1-1
CDR3: CASSEWGETEAFF
DNA: TGTGCCAGCAGTGAATGGGGGGAGACTGAAGCTTTCTTT

V: TRBV9
size: many
D: TRBD2
J: TRBJ2-3
CDR3: CASSVSGSVTDTQYF
DNA: TGTGCCAGCAGCGTTAGCGGGAGCGTGACAGATACGCAGTATTTT

V: TRBV29-1
size: few
D: -
J: TRBJ2-1
CDR3: CSVEGTTSFDEQFF
DNA: TGCAGCGTTGAAGGCACTACTAGTTTCGATGAGCAGTTCTTC

V: TRBV7-9
size: few
D: TRBD1
J: TRBJ1-2
CDR3: CASSRDRPGYTF
DNA: TGTGCCAGCAGCCGGGACAGGCCTGGCTACACCTTC

V: TRBV6-2/TRBV6-3
size: many
D: -
J: TRBJ1-1
CDR3: CASIPRSNTEAFF
DNA: TGTGCCAGCATCCCCCGCTCGAACACTGAAGCTTTCTTT

V: TRBV2
size: few
D: -
J: TRBJ2-5
CDR3: CASSDATGLGETQYF
DNA: TGTGCCAGCAGTGATGCGACAGGATTAGGAGAGACCCAGTACTTC

V: TRBV9
size: few
D: -
J: TRBJ1-1
CDR3: CASSVGGGSTEAFF
DNA: TGTGCCAGCAGCGTAGGTGGGGGGTCCACTGAAGCTTTCTTT

V: TRBV4-1
size: -
D: -
J: TRBJ1-1
CDR3: CASSQIGGDTEAFF
DNA: TGCGCCAGCAGCCAAATAGGCGGGGACACTGAAGCTTTCTTT

V: TRBV29-1
size: many
D: -
J: TRBJ2-7
CDR3: CSVDRGYGSYEQYF
DNA: TGCAGCGTTGACCGTGGCTATGGGTCCTACGAGCAGTACTTC

V: TRBV4-3
size: -
D: -
J: TRBJ2-7
CDR3: CASSHGAGDTYEQYF
DNA: TGCGCCAGCAGCCACGGGGCAGGCGACACCTACGAGCAGTACTTC

V: TRBV7-9
size: many
D: TRBD1
J: TRBJ2-5
CDR3: CASSRWTGGGSETQYF
DNA: TGTGCCAGCAGCAGATGGACAGGGGGCGGATCGGAGACCCAGTACTTC

V: TRBV12-3/TRBV12-4
size: -
D: -
J: TRBJ1-6
CDR3: CASSPSSSWGSYNSPLHF
DNA: TGTGCCAGCAGCCCTTCGTCGTCATGGGGCTCCTATAATTCACCCCTCCACTTT

V: TRBV10-2
size: -
D: -
J: TRBJ1-2
CDR3: CASGDGTGVRGYTF
DNA: TGCGCCAGTGGGGACGGGACGGGAGTTAGAGGCTACACCTTC

V: TRBV6-2/TRBV6-3
size: many
D: -
J: TRBJ2-1
CDR3: CASSYRADEQFF
DNA: TGTGCCAGCAGTTACAGGGCTGATGAGCAGTTCTTC

V: TRBV6-5
size: few
D: -
J: TRBJ2-1
CDR3: CASSPPRVPRDEQFF
DNA: TGTGCCAGCAGTCCCCCACGAGTCCCTCGGGATGAGCAGTTCTTC

V: TRBV12-3/TRBV12-4
size: many
D: -
J: TRBJ1-1
CDR3: CASSIDINTEAFF
DNA: TGTGCCAGCAGCATAGACATAAACACTGAAGCTTTCTTT

V: TRBV14
size: many
D: -
J: TRBJ2-5
CDR3: CASSLGWGLQETQYF
DNA: TGTGCCAGCAGCCTGGGTTGGGGCCTCCAAGAGACCCAGTACTTC

V: TRBV7-6
size: many
D: TRBD2
J: TRBJ2-3
CDR3: CASSVSGGFRYVQYF
DNA: TGTGCCAGCAGCGTTAGCGGGGGGTTCAGATACGTGCAGTATTTT

V: TRBV9
size: -
D: TRBD1
J: TRBJ2-7
CDR3: CVSSVAGQGAYEQYF
DNA: TGTGTCAGCAGCGTAGCGGGACAGGGGGCTTACGAGCAGTACTTC

V: TRBV27
size: many
D: TRBD1
J: TRBJ2-7
CDR3: CASSLLAGTYRGEQYF
DNA: TGTGCCAGCAGTTTATTGGCAGGCACCTACAGGGGGGAGCAGTACTTC

V: TRBV6-2/TRBV6-3
size: -
D: TRBD2
J: TRBJ2-7
CDR3: CASSYSGSYDEQYF
DNA: TGTGCCAGCAGTTACAGCGGGAGTTACGACGAGCAGTACTTC

V: TRBV28
size: -
D: -
J: TRBJ2-1
CDR3: CASSETGNYNEQFF
DNA: TGTGCCAGCAGTGAGACGGGAAACTACAATGAGCAGTTCTTC

V: TRBV4-1
size: many
D: -
J: TRBJ2-7
CDR3: CASSQELRESYEQYF
DNA: TGCGCCAGCAGCCAAGAACTCCGGGAATCCTACGAGCAGTACTTC

V: TRBV4-3
size: -
D: -
J: TRBJ2-7
CDR3: CASSQENVGDSYEQYF
DNA: TGCGCCAGCAGCCAAGAAAACGTAGGGGACTCCTACGAGCAGTACTTC

V: TRBV5-6
size: few
D: -
J: TRBJ2-3
CDR3: CASSSGVTDTQYF
DNA: TGTGCCAGCAGCTCAGGGGTGACAGATACGCAGTATTTT

V: TRBV6-2/TRBV6-3
size: few
D: -
J: TRBJ2-2
CDR3: CASSYSMNLGELFF
DNA: TGTGCCAGCAGTTACTCGATGAACCTCGGGGAGCTGTTTTTT

V: TRBV6-1
size: -
D: TRBD1
J: TRBJ2-7
CDR3: CASSGPLGTGLNEQYF
DNA: TGTGCCAGCAGTGGCCCACTCGGGACAGGGTTAAACGAGCAGTACTTC

V: TRBV2
size: -
D: TRBD1
J: TRBJ2-7
CDR3: CASSDRGYGQYF
DNA: TGTGCCAGCAGCGACAGGGGTTACGGGCAGTACTTC

V: TRBV4-3
size: many
D: -
J: TRBJ1-1
CDR3: CASSQDQTEEPFMNTEAFF
DNA: TGCGCCAGCAGCCAAGATCAGACGGAGGAACCGTTCATGAACACTGAAGCTTTCTTT

V: TRBV24-1
size: few
D: -
J: TRBJ2-3
CDR3: CATSDAGGLTFRTDTQYF
DNA: TGTGCCACCAGTGACGCGGGCGGACTTACTTTCCGCACAGATACGCAGTATTTT

V: TRBV18
size: few
D: -
J: TRBJ1-5
CDR3: CASSPTSDNQPQHF
DNA: TGTGCCAGCTCACCAACTTCGGACAATCAGCCCCAGCATTTT

V: TRBV4-3
size: many
D: -
J: TRBJ2-1
CDR3: CASSQDWGSYNEQFF
DNA: TGCGCCAGCAGCCAAGATTGGGGGTCCTACAATGAGCAGTTCTTC

V: TRBV4-1
size: -
D: TRBD2
J: TRBJ2-7
CDR3: CASSLTLAGNSYEQYF
DNA: TGCGCCAGCAGCCTGACCTTAGCGGGGAACTCCTACGAGCAGTACTTC

V: TRBV20-1
size: -
D: TRBD1
J: TRBJ2-1
CDR3: CSAGRTGGRVNEQFF
DNA: TGCAGTGCTGGGAGAACAGGGGGTCGGGTTAATGAGCAGTTCTTC

V: TRBV12-3/TRBV12-4
size: many
D: -
J: TRBJ1-5
CDR3: CASSLISGSNQPQHF
DNA: TGTGCCAGCAGTTTGATATCAGGGAGCAATCAGCCCCAGCATTTT

V: TRBV7-9
size: many
D: -
J: TRBJ2-6
CDR3: CASSTAGPGVSLSGANVLTF
DNA: TGTGCCAGCAGCACAGCGGGCCCGGGGGTTTCTCTCTCTGGGGCCAACGTCCTGACTTTC

V: TRBV4-1
size: -
D: TRBD1
J: TRBJ1-1
CDR3: CASSQVRPLQGAGTEAFF
DNA: TGCGCCAGCAGCCAAGTTCGTCCCCTGCAGGGGGCTGGCACTGAAGCTTTCTTT

V: TRBV27
size: -
D: -
J: TRBJ2-2
CDR3: CASSWATGSGELFF
DNA: TGTGCCAGCAGTTGGGCCACAGGGTCCGGGGAGCTGTTTTTT

V: TRBV29-1
size: few
D: -
J: TRBJ2-2
CDR3: CSVELGTTVAGELFF
DNA: TGCAGCGTTGAGTTAGGGACGACCGTCGCCGGGGAGCTGTTTTTT

V: TRBV27
size: -
D: -
J: TRBJ2-6
CDR3: CASSLSGNGTNVLTF
DNA: TGTGCCAGCAGTTTAAGTGGGAATGGGACCAACGTCCTGACTTTC

V: TRBV20-1
size: few
D: TRBD1
J: TRBJ2-7
CDR3: CSARDRTGGHEQYF
DNA: TGCAGTGCTAGAGATCGGACAGGGGGCCACGAGCAGTACTTC

V: TRBV9
size: few
D: -
J: TRBJ2-3
CDR3: CASSVDGGGADTQYF
DNA: TGTGCCAGCAGCGTAGACGGGGGCGGGGCAGATACGCAGTATTTT

V: TRBV11-1
size: many
D: TRBD1
J: TRBJ2-2
CDR3: CASSRIRGQSTGELFF
DNA: TGTGCCAGCAGCCGCATTAGGGGACAGAGCACCGGGGAGCTGTTTTTT

V: TRBV4-1
size: -
D: -
J: TRBJ2-1
CDR3: CASSQDPGVYYNEQFF
DNA: TGCGCCAGCAGCCAAGATCCGGGGGTTTACTACAATGAGCAGTTCTTC

V: TRBV13
size: many
D: TRBD2
J: TRBJ2-5
CDR3: CASSLGSSSGGAWTQYF
DNA: TGTGCCAGCAGCTTAGGGTCGTCTAGCGGGGGGGCATGGACCCAGTACTTC